The next 5 T cell receptor beta chains were all read from a single sample in a study of blood T cell repertoires in COVID-19 (TCRdb year 2020). The library was prepared using the immunoSEQ multiplex PCR assay. The source is immuneACCESS, and TCRdb retained only in-frame sequences with V and J called. Part of the clones is not carried over; for the studies checked, unresolved V genes explain less than half of this, and the remainder is unexplained. The sample records 300,000 to 400,000 clones, around nine tenths of which are singletons. The biggest ten clones account for 3% to 4% of the sample. Material: peripheral blood. The receptors derive from a woman under 30 who had recovered from COVID-19.

The table lists this clone with a count of one. This CDR3 is also generated by other DNA sequences in the sample. The J gene is TRBJ2-1, the V gene TRBV19; the match to TRBD2 covers 8 bases. Trimming took 7 bases from V and 0 from J; bases not matched to a gene: 5. The germline gives CDR1 LNHDA, CDR2 SQIVND (reference sequence). The CDR3 extends over 15 amino acids. CDR3 loop: CASTAGTSSYNEQFF. Here the CDR3 DNA reads TGTGCCAGTACCGCTGGGACTAGCTCCTACAATGAGCAGTTCTTC.

V usage is TRBV6-2 or TRBV6-3 and J usage is TRBJ2-1; a possible D gene is TRBD1 (6 bases). The length of the CDR3 is 14 residues. Germline CDR1 MNHEY, CDR2 SVGEGT. The V and J ends lost 2 bases and 9 bases respectively, with 14 bases between them. Written as DNA, the CDR3 is TGTGCCAGCAGTTACGCCCTAAGGGGGACTGAGCAGTTCTTC. Translation gives CASSYALRGTEQFF.

The chain is built from TRBV4-3 and TRBJ2-1; TRBD2 agrees at 8 bases. The CDR3 is 18 residues long. V dropped 0 bases and J dropped 1; count of bases not matched to a gene: 8. Germline assignment: CDR1 LGHNA and CDR2 YSLEER. The CDR3 loop is CASSQDGPSGLSYNEQFF. CDR3 in DNA: TGCGCCAGCAGCCAAGATGGGCCTAGCGGGCTGTCCTACAATGAGCAGTTCTTC.

J is TRBJ1-5 and V is TRBV18; TRBD1 is a possible D gene (6 bases). Trimming pared 3 bases from V and 9 bases from J, leaving 15 bases between. The CDR3 runs to 14 residues. CDR1 and CDR2 (germline): KGHSH, LQKENI. The CDR3 DNA is TGTGCCAGCTCACCGTCAGGGGACCGAGGGCCCCAGCATTTT. The encoded protein is CASSPSGDRGPQHF.

This clone was counted a few times. Additional DNA sequences in this sample encode the identical CDR3. This sequence joins TRBV6-2 or TRBV6-3 and TRBJ2-1; maybe TRBD2 (5 bases). Trimming shortened V by 2 bases and J by 7 bases, and 6 bases separated the two germline ends. Germline V CDR1 and CDR2: MNHEY, SVGEGT. CDR3 length: 12 residues. The CDR3 sequence is CASSYEGNEQFF. The CDR3 bases are TGTGCCAGCAGTTACGAGGGTAATGAGCAGTTCTTC.